The clone carrying this TCR beta chain has a handful of counts. Its antigen is currently unknown. V dropped 3 bases and J dropped 7; count of bases not matched to a gene: 15. The CDR3 has 16 residues. Germline CDR1 reads LNHDA; CDR2 reads SQIVND (reference sequence). The sample comes from a study of CD8 T cells in ankylosing spondylitis. Findings and caveats of the study: Earlier reports found some motif variants in synovial fluid and blood in reactive arthritis. There was reportedly significant enrichment of clones that were disease-linked in matched ankylosing spondylitis synovial fluid. A motif in TCR beta, a set of roughly eight highly homologous variants, appeared characteristic of ankylosing spondylitis blood.

Library preparation for TCR beta used quantitative 5'-RACE with molecular barcodes. TCRdb passed the 5' RACE reads through MiXCR, listing each CDR3 protein once. The data show fewer than 400,000 distinct CDR3 sequences, roughly 8% seen once. The TCR sequence derives from a male donor with ankylosing spondylitis. Source material: blood, either unsorted or a sorted T cell fraction (not recorded which). The J gene is TRBJ2-7, the V gene TRBV19; 7 bases align to TRBD2. CDR3 nucleotide sequence: TGTGCCAGTAGTATTTCTGGGCTAGCGGAGACACCTGAGCAGTACTTC. It yields the protein CASSISGLAETPEQYF. The variable domain in full, completed from reference TRBV19 and TRBJ2-7, reads DGGITQSPKYLFRKEGQNVTLSCEQNLNHDAMYWYRQDPGQGLRLIYYSQIVNDFQKGDIAEGYSVSREKKESFPLTVTSAQKNPTAFYLCASSISGLAETPEQYFGPGTRLTVT.